The source of this T cell receptor beta chain is a study of T-cell reconstitution after alpha-beta-depleted transplantation in children. The library targeted TCRbeta and was prepared with unique molecular identifiers. A single record per CDR3 protein comes from TCRdb applying MiXCR to the PCR reads. Of about 110,000 distinct CDR3 sequences in the sample, about 9.3% were seen once. CDR1 and CDR2 (germline): LGHDT, YNNKEL (reference sequence). Trimming took 8 bases from V and 0 from J, leaving 11 bases between them. The CDR3 loop spans 13 amino acids. At least ten counts were recorded for this clonotype.

V gene TRBV3-1 combines with J gene TRBJ2-7; D is possibly TRBD1 (6 bases). The sequence was obtained from a human donor who donated a stem cell graft to a child with acute lymphoblastic leukemia. Sequences were derived from PBMCs from the stem cell graft donor, sampled from the stem cell graft. The CDR3 nucleotides read TGTGCCAGCCTGGACAGAGCCTCCTACGAGCAGTACTTC. It specifies CASLDRASYEQYF.